The 14 T cell receptor beta chains presented below share a single source sample, sequenced in a study of response to subunit inactivated influenza vaccine. TCRdb reprocessed the RT-PCR reads via MiXCR and lists one record per CDR3 protein. The profile shows hundreds of thousands of distinct CDR3 sequences, 15% to 18% of them singletons. Sequenced here: PBMCs from blood, sampled approximately 13 days after vaccination. Every receptor here comes from a man aged 45 to 65 who received an inactivated influenza vaccine.

The chain uses TRBV7-2 and TRBJ2-5, with TRBD2 identical over 7 bases. The CDR3 loop spans 15 amino acids. Unmatched junction bases numbered 12, after V lost 7 bases and J lost 4 bases. Germline V CDR1 and CDR2: SGHTA, FQGNSA. The CDR3 region is CASTHRLAYRETQYF. The CDR3 DNA follows: TGTGCCAGCACCCACAGACTAGCTTACCGAGAGACCCAGTACTTC.

Only a few counts were recorded for this clonotype. The CDR3 spells CASSQDGTGQNNEQFF. The CDR3 nucleotides are TGCGCCAGCAGCCAAGATGGAACGGGTCAGAACAATGAGCAGTTCTTC. The chain has TRBV4-3 and TRBJ2-1; D is ambiguous. The CDR3 loop spans 16 amino acids. The germline CDR1 and CDR2 sequences are LGHNA and YSLEER. The V end lost 0 bases, the J end lost 5 bases, and 14 bases lay between the germline ends.

A few counts support this clonotype. The chain recombines TRBV12-3 or TRBV12-4 with TRBJ2-7, with 9 bases matching TRBD1. V shed 7 bases, J shed 3 bases, and the junction held 1 base outside the gene matches. The CDR3 has 12 amino acids. The CDR3 here is CASKDRGYEQYF. The CDR3 region has the DNA TGTGCCAGCAAGGACAGGGGCTACGAGCAGTACTTC.

This sequence joins TRBV7-9 and TRBJ2-7; 13 bases are shared with TRBD2. V dropped 5 bases and J dropped 7; count of bases not matched to a gene: 5. In germline, CDR1 is SEHNR, CDR2 FQNEAQ (reference sequence). CDR3 length: 14 residues. In DNA, the CDR3 is TGTGCCAGCAGCAAACTAGCGGGAGGGTTGGAGCAGTACTTC. It codes for CASSKLAGGLEQYF.

This clonotype came up a few times. The V and J genes are TRBV5-4 and TRBJ2-3; D may be TRBD1 (6 bases). Germline CDR1 reads SGHNT; CDR2 reads YYREEE (reference sequence). The V gene lost 5 bases and the J gene lost 1 base, with 17 bases spanning the gap. CDR3 size: 16 residues. The CDR3, as DNA: TGTGCCAGCAGTTGGGGGCGGCCCAGAGGCACAGATACGCAGTATTTT. Translation: CASSWGRPRGTDTQYF.

This clonotype was detected only a few times. This rearrangement joins TRBV5-1 to TRBJ2-7; tentatively, D is TRBD1 or TRBD2 (5 bases each). Germline loops: CDR1 SGHRS, CDR2 YFSETQ. CDR3 length: 17 residues. Trimming stripped 0 bases from V and 2 bases from J, with 18 bases between. The DNA for the CDR3 is TGCGCCAGCAGCTTGGCCGGGGCAGGGACCAGCGCCTACGAGCAGTACTTC. It specifies CASSLAGAGTSAYEQYF.

This clonotype has a handful of counts. This rearrangement joins TRBV7-2 to TRBJ2-1; 8 positions match TRBD2. CDR1 is SGHTA, CDR2 FQGNSA, per germline. CDR3 length: 15 amino acids. V gave up 4 bases and J gave up 0 bases; unmatched junction bases: 2. CDR3 amino acids: CASSWSGSSYNEQFF. For the CDR3, the DNA is TGTGCCAGCAGCTGGAGCGGGAGCTCCTACAATGAGCAGTTCTTC.

This clonotype was found a few times. This chain connects TRBV12-3 or TRBV12-4 to TRBJ1-1, with D uncertain. Trimming removed 7 bases from V and 0 bases from J, with 12 bases in between. This CDR3 spans 14 amino acids. The CDR3: CASKSDGMNTEAFF. As DNA, the CDR3 is TGTGCCAGCAAAAGCGACGGCATGAACACTGAAGCTTTCTTT.

This clonotype was observed a handful of times. The rearrangement links TRBV27 to TRBJ2-7, with D perhaps TRBD2 (5 bases). In germline, CDR1 is MNHEY, CDR2 SMNVEV (reference sequence). V lost 6 bases, J lost 0 bases, and 15 bases lay in between. The CDR3 extends over 15 amino acids. Written as DNA, the CDR3 is TGTGCCAGCAGGCCGGGATTCTCCAGCTCCTACGAGCAGTACTTC. This gives the protein CASRPGFSSSYEQYF.

This clonotype was seen more than once but under ten times. The CDR3 sequence: CASSLVGAGSYEQYF. The DNA for the CDR3 is TGTGCCAGCAGCTTGGTAGGGGCAGGTTCCTACGAGCAGTACTTC. The rearrangement joins TRBV5-5 to TRBJ2-7; maybe TRBD1 (5 bases). The CDR3 sequence is 15 residues long. V was clipped by 0 bases and J by 1 base, with 11 bases between them. Germline lookup yields CDR1 SGHKS and CDR2 YYEKEE (reference sequence). The full variable domain, rest sourced from reference TRBV5-5 and TRBJ2-7, is DAGVTQSPTHLIKTRGQQVTLRCSPISGHKSVSWYQQVLGQGPQFIFQYYEKEERGRGNFPDRFSARQFPNYSSELNVNALLLGDSALYLCASSLVGAGSYEQYFGPGTRLTVT.

This clonotype appeared a few times. This chain connects TRBV20-1 to TRBJ2-3; D unresolved. V lost 0 bases and J lost 5, with 15 bases in between. This CDR3 is built from 15 residues. Germline loops: CDR1 DFQATT, CDR2 SNEGSKA (reference sequence). Here the CDR3 reads CSARDLSGSGDTQYF. In DNA, the CDR3 is TGCAGTGCTAGAGATCTCAGTGGTTCGGGAGATACGCAGTATTTT.

This clonotype occurred a few times. The CDR3 DNA is TGTGCCATCAATGGTCTCGGAACCGGGGAGCTGTTTTTT. Residues: CAINGLGTGELFF. This chain joins TRBV10-3 and TRBJ2-2; D unclear. There are 13 residues in the CDR3. V dropped 7 bases and J dropped 5 bases, with 11 bases sitting between them. Germline V gene lookup returns CDR1 ENHRY and CDR2 SYGVKD.

This clonotype was detected only once. This chain connects TRBV7-8 to TRBJ2-2, with 9 positions matching TRBD2. The CDR3 consists of 16 residues. V was clipped by 4 bases and J by 5 bases; unmatched bases: 8. Germline CDR1 reads SGHVS; CDR2 reads FQNEAQ. The CDR3 sequence: CASSYYGLAITGELFF. For the CDR3, the DNA is TGTGCCAGCAGCTATTATGGACTAGCGATAACCGGGGAGCTGTTTTTT.

The gene calls are TRBV3-1 and TRBJ2-5, with D perhaps being TRBD1 or TRBD2 (5 bases each). V lost 4 bases and J lost 1, with 10 bases in between. Germline V gene sequence: CDR1 LGHDT, CDR2 YNNKEL (reference sequence). The CDR3 loop spans 14 amino acids. In DNA form, the CDR3 reads TGTGCCAGCAGCCGTCGGGGCGGCCAAGAGACCCAGTACTTC. It is translated as CASSRRGGQETQYF.